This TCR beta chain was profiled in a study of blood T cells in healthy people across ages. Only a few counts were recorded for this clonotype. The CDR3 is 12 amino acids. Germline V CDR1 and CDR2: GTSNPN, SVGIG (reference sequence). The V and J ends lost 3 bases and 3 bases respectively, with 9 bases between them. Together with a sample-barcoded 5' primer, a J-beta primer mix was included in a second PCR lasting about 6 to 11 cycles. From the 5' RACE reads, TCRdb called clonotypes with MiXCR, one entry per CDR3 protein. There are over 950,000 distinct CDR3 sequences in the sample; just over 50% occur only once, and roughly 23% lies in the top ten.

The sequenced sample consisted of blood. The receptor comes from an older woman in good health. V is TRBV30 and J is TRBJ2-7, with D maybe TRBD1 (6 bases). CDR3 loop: CAWRDRVYEQYF. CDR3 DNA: TGTGCCTGGAGGGACAGAGTCTACGAGCAGTACTTC. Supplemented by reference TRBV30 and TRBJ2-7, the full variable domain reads SQTIHQWPATLVQPVGSPLSLECTVEGTSNPNLYWYRQAAGRGLQLLFYSVGIGQISSEVPQNLSASRPQDRQFILSSKKLLLSDSGFYLCAWRDRVYEQYFGPGTRLTVT.